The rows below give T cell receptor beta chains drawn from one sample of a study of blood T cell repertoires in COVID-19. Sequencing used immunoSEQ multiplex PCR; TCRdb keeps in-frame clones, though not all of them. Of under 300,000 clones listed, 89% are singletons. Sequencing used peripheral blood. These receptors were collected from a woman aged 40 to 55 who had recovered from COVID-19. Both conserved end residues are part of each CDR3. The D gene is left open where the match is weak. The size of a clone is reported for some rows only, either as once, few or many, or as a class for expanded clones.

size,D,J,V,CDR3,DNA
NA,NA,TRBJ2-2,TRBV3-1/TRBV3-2,CASSQPEGQTNTGELFF,TGTGCCAGCAGCCAGCCCGAAGGACAGACGAACACCGGGGAGCTGTTTTTT
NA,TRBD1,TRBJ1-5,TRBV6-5,CASSISGGPNQPQHF,TGTGCCAGCAGTATTTCAGGGGGGCCGAATCAGCCCCAGCATTTT
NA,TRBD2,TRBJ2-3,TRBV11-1,CASSRRLAGVADTQYF,TGTGCCAGCAGCCGTAGACTAGCGGGGGTAGCAGATACGCAGTATTTT
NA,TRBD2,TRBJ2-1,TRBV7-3,CASSIKPPSGGNEQFF,TGTGCCAGCAGCATAAAACCACCTAGCGGGGGGAATGAGCAGTTCTTC
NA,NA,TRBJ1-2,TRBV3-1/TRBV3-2,CASSQNTNYGYTF,TGTGCCAGCAGCCAAAACACCAACTATGGCTACACCTTC
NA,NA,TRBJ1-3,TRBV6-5,CASSLTAISGNTIYF,TGTGCCAGCAGTTTGACAGCGATCTCTGGAAACACCATATATTTT
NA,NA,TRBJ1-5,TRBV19,CASQKRQAHSNQPQHF,TGTGCCAGTCAAAAACGACAGGCGCATAGCAATCAGCCCCAGCATTTT
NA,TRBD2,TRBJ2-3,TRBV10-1,CASSEGTSGSADTQYF,TGCGCCAGCAGTGAGGGGACTAGCGGGAGCGCAGATACGCAGTATTTT
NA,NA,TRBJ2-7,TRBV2,CASGRDLSSYEQYF,TGTGCCAGCGGCCGGGACTTATCCTCCTACGAGCAGTACTTC
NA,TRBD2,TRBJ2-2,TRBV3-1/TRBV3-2,CASSQLGGSGTGELFF,TGTGCCAGCAGCCAGCTCGGTGGTAGCGGGACCGGGGAGCTGTTTTTT
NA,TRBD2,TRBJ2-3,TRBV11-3,CASSPGTSGVSTDTQYF,TGTGCCAGCAGCCCCGGGACTAGCGGAGTTTCCACAGATACGCAGTATTTT
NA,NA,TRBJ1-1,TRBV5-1,CASSLGLGSLKNTEAFF,TGCGCCAGCAGCTTGGGTCTAGGCAGCTTGAAGAACACTGAAGCTTTCTTT
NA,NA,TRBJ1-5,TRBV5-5,CASSLAQGLRNQPQHF,TGTGCCAGCAGCTTGGCGCAGGGACTCAGAAATCAGCCCCAGCATTTT
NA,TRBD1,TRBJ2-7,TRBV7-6,CASSLASGGNEQYF,TGTGCCAGCAGCTTAGCTTCAGGGGGCAACGAGCAGTACTTC
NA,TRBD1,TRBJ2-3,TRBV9,CASSGWDSDSTDTQYF,TGTGCCAGCAGCGGATGGGACAGCGATAGCACAGATACGCAGTATTTT
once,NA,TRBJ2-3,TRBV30,CATEESTDTQYF,TGTGCCACTGAGGAAAGCACAGATACGCAGTATTTT
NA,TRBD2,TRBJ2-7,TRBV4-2,CASSPSGKAYEQYF,TGTGCCAGCAGCCCTAGCGGGAAGGCCTACGAGCAGTACTTC
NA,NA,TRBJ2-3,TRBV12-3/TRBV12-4,CASTSGTDTQYF,TGTGCCAGCACTTCCGGCACAGATACGCAGTATTTT
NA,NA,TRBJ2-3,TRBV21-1,CASSPGLRLRDTQYF,TGTGCCAGCAGCCCGGGACTTCGCCTCAGGGATACGCAGTATTTT
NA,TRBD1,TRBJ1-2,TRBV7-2,CASSPRTTRQGNYGYTF,TGTGCCAGCAGCCCCAGAACAACACGACAGGGAAACTATGGCTACACCTTC
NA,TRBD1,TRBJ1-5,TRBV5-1,CASSLEGDRGQPQHF,TGCGCCAGCAGCTTGGAGGGGGACAGGGGTCAGCCCCAGCATTTT
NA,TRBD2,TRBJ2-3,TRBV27,CASSNRFGRLAVTDTQYF,TGTGCCAGCAGTAACCGGTTTGGTAGACTAGCGGTCACAGATACGCAGTATTTT
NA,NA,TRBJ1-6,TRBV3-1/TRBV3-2,CASSEGPRPNSPLHF,TGTGCCAGCAGCGAAGGACCTAGGCCCAATTCACCCCTCCACTTT
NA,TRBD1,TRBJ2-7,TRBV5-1,CASSLNAGQAYEQYF,TGCGCCAGCAGCTTGAATGCCGGACAGGCCTACGAGCAGTACTTC
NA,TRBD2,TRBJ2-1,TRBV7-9,CASSPTSGGPYNEQFF,TGTGCCAGCAGCCCTACTAGCGGGGGGCCCTACAATGAGCAGTTCTTC
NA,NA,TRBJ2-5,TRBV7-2,CASSLGGGDQETQYF,TGTGCCAGCAGCTTAGGTGGCGGGGACCAAGAGACCCAGTACTTC
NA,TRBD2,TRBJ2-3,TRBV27,CASSLSQGGLAGLTDTQYF,TGTGCCAGCAGTTTGTCCCAAGGGGGACTAGCGGGATTGACAGATACGCAGTATTTT
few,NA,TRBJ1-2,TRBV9,CASSAEDLYGYTF,TGTGCCAGCAGCGCGGAGGACCTATATGGCTACACCTTC
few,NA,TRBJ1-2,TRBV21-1,CASSKASIQGNSDYGYTF,TGTGCCAGCAGCAAAGCGTCAATCCAGGGGAATTCAGACTATGGCTACACCTTC
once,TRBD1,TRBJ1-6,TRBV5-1,CASSGPGQGSSPLHF,TGCGCCAGCAGCGGTCCGGGACAGGGGAGTTCACCCCTCCACTTT
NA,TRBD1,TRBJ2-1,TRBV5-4,CASSSDRVAYNEQFF,TGTGCCAGCAGCTCCGACAGGGTTGCCTACAATGAGCAGTTCTTC
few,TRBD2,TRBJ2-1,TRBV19,CASSIDSTSIYNEQFF,TGTGCCAGTAGTATAGATTCGACTAGCATTTACAATGAGCAGTTCTTC
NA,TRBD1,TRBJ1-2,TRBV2,CANRQGADYGYTF,TGTGCCAACCGACAGGGGGCGGACTATGGCTACACCTTC
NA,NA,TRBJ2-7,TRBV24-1,CATSRTEGYEQYF,TGTGCCACCAGTCGTACGGAGGGCTACGAGCAGTACTTC
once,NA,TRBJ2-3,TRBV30,CAWSETNTDTQYF,TGTGCCTGGAGCGAGACAAACACAGATACGCAGTATTTT
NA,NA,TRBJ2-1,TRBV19,CASSNLNRDTGEQFF,TGTGCCAGTAGTAATCTCAACCGGGACACGGGTGAGCAGTTCTTC
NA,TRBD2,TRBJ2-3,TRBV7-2,CASSWTPGLAGGPDTQYF,TGTGCCAGCAGCTGGACTCCGGGACTAGCGGGTGGGCCAGATACGCAGTATTTT
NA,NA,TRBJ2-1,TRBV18,CASSPLSGDNEQFF,TGTGCCAGCTCTCCTCTCAGCGGTGACAATGAGCAGTTCTTC
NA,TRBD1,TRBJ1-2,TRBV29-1,CSVEGPGQRVGYTF,TGCAGCGTTGAGGGACCGGGACAGAGAGTAGGCTACACCTTC
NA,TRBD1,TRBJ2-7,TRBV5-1,CASSLNRGLNEQYF,TGCGCCAGCAGCCTGAACAGGGGGCTAAACGAGCAGTACTTC
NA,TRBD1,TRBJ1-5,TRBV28,CASRPTGVLTQPQHF,TGTGCCAGCAGGCCAACAGGGGTACTTACTCAGCCCCAGCATTTT
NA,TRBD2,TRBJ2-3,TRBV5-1,CASSGRTAGGPMRTDTQYF,TGCGCCAGCAGCGGACGTACGGCGGGGGGACCCATGCGCACAGATACGCAGTATTTT
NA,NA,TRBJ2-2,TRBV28,CASRPRTETGELFF,TGTGCCAGCAGACCTCGGACAGAAACCGGGGAGCTGTTTTTT
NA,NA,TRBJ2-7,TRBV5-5,CASSLGTLGAQYF,TGTGCCAGCAGCTTGGGGACCCTGGGAGCTCAGTACTTC
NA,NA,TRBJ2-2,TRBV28,CASSLYGGNTGELFF,TGTGCCAGCAGTTTATACGGCGGGAACACCGGGGAGCTGTTTTTT
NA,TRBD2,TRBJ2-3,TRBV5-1,CASSLTGGGADTQYF,TGCGCCAGCAGCTTAACCGGCGGGGGGGCCGATACGCAGTATTTT